This T cell receptor beta chain was observed in a study of response to subunit inactivated influenza vaccine. Study results and caveats: Authors suggested few new T cells are recruited by each seasonal influenza vaccination.

MiXCR, applied by TCRdb to the RT-PCR reads, yields one record per CDR3 protein. This repertoire shows hundreds of thousands of distinct CDR3 sequences, about 25% found once; its top ten account for under 2.5%. This clonotype was seen a few times. The antigen is unknown. The CDR3 extends over 13 amino acids. The germline V and J ends were trimmed by 5 bases and 5 bases, with 10 bases remaining between them. The TCR originated in a man over 45 who received an inactivated influenza vaccine. The source was CD4+ T cells sorted from PBMCs, collected 4 to 6 days after vaccination. The chain joins TRBV12-3 or TRBV12-4 to TRBJ2-1; D remains ambiguous. The CDR3 sequence is CASSRSPNNEQFF. CDR3 in DNA: TGTGCCAGCAGTCGGAGTCCGAACAATGAGCAGTTCTTC.